This passage covers 12 T cell receptor beta chains from one sample sequenced in a study of tumor and adjacent non-tumor tissue in lung cancer. The library came from three nested PCR rounds adapted from ARM-PCR protocols. TCRdb re-called the multiplex PCR reads through MiXCR, storing one row per CDR3 protein. Of about 80,000 distinct CDR3 sequences in the sample, over 60% were seen once. No cell sorting was done before RNA was extracted from the tissue. Sequencing was carried out using lung tumor tissue. These receptors originate from a middle-aged woman with non-small cell lung cancer.

This clonotype was detected a few times. V usage is TRBV28 and J usage is TRBJ2-1; 9 nucleotides align to TRBD2. CDR3 length: 17 residues. With 2 bases clipped from V and 0 bases from J, the junction kept 5 bases outside the gene matches. Germline lookup yields CDR1 MDHEN and CDR2 SYDVKM. The CDR3 sequence is CASSLATSGSSYNEQFF. DNA for the CDR3: TGTGCCAGCAGTTTAGCGACTAGCGGTAGCTCCTACAATGAGCAGTTCTTC.

In its sample, this clonotype was seen a few times. A much larger clone differs by one base, so this may be a read error. This chain connects TRBV5-5 to TRBJ2-6, with D perhaps assigned TRBD1 or TRBD2 (5 bases each). CDR1 is SGHKS and CDR2 is YYEKEE in the germline V gene (reference sequence). The CDR3 sequence is 14 residues long. The CDR3 reads CASSFRVGANILTF. The CDR3 DNA reads TGTGCCAGCAGCTTCCGGGTCGGGGCCAACATCCTGACTTTC.

The gene calls are TRBV11-2 and TRBJ1-6; D not certain. This CDR3 is 15 amino acids long. The ends were cut back, 1 base at V and 18 bases at J, with 22 bases in the middle. The germline gives CDR1 SGHAT, CDR2 FQNNGV. CDR3 amino acids: CASSLASGNNSPCHF. CDR3 DNA sequence: TGTGCCAGCAGCTTAGCCTCGGGGAATAATTCACCTTGCCACTTT. Full variable domain (outside the CDR3, taken from reference TRBV11-2 and TRBJ1-6): EAGVAQSPRYKIIEKRQSVAFWCNPISGHATLYWYQQILGQGPKLLIQFQNNGVVDDSQLPKDRFSAERLKGVDSTLKIQPAKLEDSAVYLCASSLASGNNSPCHFGNGTRLTVT.

As to this clonotype: The CDR3 does not end in the conserved phenylalanine or tryptophan, so this is likely a read error. The chain employs TRBV6-1 and TRBJ1-2, with a weak D call TRBD1 (6 bases). Germline V gene data show CDR1 as MNHNS and CDR2 as SASEGT. Trimming removed 6 bases at V and 9 bases at J, with 29 bases between. This CDR3 contains 17 residues. The CDR3 coding sequence is TGTGCCAGCAGCTTCTCTCCCTACAGGGAACCGCGTGCGAGCTACACCTCC. Its protein product is CASSFSPYREPRASYTS.

A remark on this clonotype: This may be a read error: a much more frequent sequence differs by one nucleotide. The genes are TRBV7-9 and TRBJ2-7; D is undetermined. Germline V CDR1 and CDR2: SEHNR, FQNEAQ (reference sequence). The CDR3 totals 14 residues. The chain's CDR3 is CASCLDPGGDEQYF. The DNA for the CDR3 is TGTGCCAGCTGCTTAGATCCGGGTGGGGACGAGCAGTACTTC.

The sample holds one count of this clonotype. This rearrangement joins TRBV4-2 to TRBJ1-5, with D perhaps TRBD1 (6 bases). CDR1 LGHNA and CDR2 YNFKEQ come from the germline V gene. Trimming cost V 4 bases and J 0 bases, with 13 bases left between them. CDR3 length: 16 residues. This chain's CDR3 is CASSLVAGHSNQPQHF. The CDR3 coding sequence is TGTGCCAGCAGCCTAGTTGCGGGACATAGCAATCAGCCCCAGCATTTT.

About this clonotype itself: An end of the junction differs from the germline gene, which may be a read error. The gene calls are TRBV5-6 and TRBJ2-3, with unresolved D. This CDR3 has 15 residues. Germline V gives CDR1 SGHDT, CDR2 YYEEEE. The CDR3 bases are TGTGCCAGCAGCCTGGGTACCCTTAGCACAGATACACAGTATTTT. Its translation is CASSLGTLSTDTQYF.

Ten or more counts support this clonotype. CDR3 in DNA: TGTGCCAGCAGTTCCCTAAGGGGGGAAATCCCCCACAATGAGCAGTTCTTC. Residues: CASSSLRGEIPHNEQFF. J is TRBJ2-1 and V is TRBV28; either TRBD1 or TRBD2 may fit D (6 bases each). The germline gives CDR1 MDHEN, CDR2 SYDVKM. The V gene lost 4 bases and the J gene lost 5 bases, with 21 bases spanning the gap. The CDR3 totals 17 residues.

The chain employs TRBV13 and TRBJ1-5, with D tentatively TRBD1 (5 bases). The V gene lost 0 bases and the J gene lost 13 bases, with 22 bases spanning the gap. The germline gives CDR1 PRHDT, CDR2 FYEKMQ (reference sequence). The CDR3 covers 16 residues. The CDR3 reads CASSLGGRDSNQRQHF. Written as DNA, the CDR3 is TGTGCCAGCAGCTTAGGGGGACGGGATAGCAATCAGCGGCAGCATTTT.

As regards this clonotype: Sequence at one end of the junction differs from germline and may be a read error. V and J are TRBV29-1 and TRBJ2-5; either TRBD1 or TRBD2 may fit D (8 bases each). Per germline, CDR1 SQVTM and CDR2 ANQGSEA. CDR3 size: 13 residues. The CDR3 DNA reads TGTAGCGGGAAACAGGGGGGGAGAGAGGCCCAGTACTTC. Encoded protein: CSGKQGGREAQYF. Together with reference TRBV29-1 and TRBJ2-5, the CDR3 gives the full variable domain: SAVISQKPSRDICQRGTSLTIQCQVDSQVTMMFWYRQQPGQSLTLIATANQGSEATYESGFVIDKFPISRPNLTFSTLTVSNMSPEDSSIYLCSGKQGGREAQYFGPGTRLLVL.

This rearrangement joins TRBV20-1 to TRBJ2-7, with 9 bases that match TRBD2. Trimming cost V 3 bases and J 6 bases; bases outside gene matches: 21. The V gene's germline CDR1 is DFQATT and CDR2 SNEGSKA (reference sequence). CDR3 length: 18 amino acids. CDR3: CSASWGRAGGPSTFEQYF. The CDR3 nucleotides read TGCAGTGCTAGTTGGGGAAGGGCGGGAGGGCCCTCAACGTTCGAGCAGTACTTC.

As for this clonotype: An end of the junction differs from the germline gene, which may be a read error. The V and J genes are TRBV14 and TRBJ1-1; D call uncertain. This CDR3 has 13 amino acids. Germline lookup yields CDR1 SGHDN and CDR2 FVKESK. The chain's CDR3 is CAGSLTLNSEVFF. The CDR3 nucleotides read TGTGCCGGCAGCCTTACGCTGAACTCTGAAGTTTTCTTT.